A few counts support the clone carrying this TCR beta chain. The antigen is not known. TCRdb itself ran the RT-PCR reads through MiXCR, one entry per CDR3 protein. This table has hundreds of thousands of distinct CDR3 sequences, approximately 14% appearing once. This sample was taken from a study of response to subunit inactivated influenza vaccine. Notes on the study in general: Seasonal influenza vaccination, on each occasion, was suggested by the authors to recruit few new T cells.

Germline V gene sequence: CDR1 SGHTA, CDR2 FQGNSA. Between the trimmed V and J ends, which lost 3 bases and 3 bases, there was a span of 12 bases. This CDR3 has 15 residues. V and J are TRBV7-2 and TRBJ2-1, with D tentatively TRBD2 (6 bases). This material consisted of PBMCs from blood, taken 11 to 12 days after vaccination. This clonotype originated in a man between 50 and 59 years old who received an inactivated influenza vaccine. The CDR3 DNA is TGTGCCAGCAGCTTGTCCAGCGGGCACTACAATGAGCAGTTCTTC. Translated, it gives CASSLSSGHYNEQFF.